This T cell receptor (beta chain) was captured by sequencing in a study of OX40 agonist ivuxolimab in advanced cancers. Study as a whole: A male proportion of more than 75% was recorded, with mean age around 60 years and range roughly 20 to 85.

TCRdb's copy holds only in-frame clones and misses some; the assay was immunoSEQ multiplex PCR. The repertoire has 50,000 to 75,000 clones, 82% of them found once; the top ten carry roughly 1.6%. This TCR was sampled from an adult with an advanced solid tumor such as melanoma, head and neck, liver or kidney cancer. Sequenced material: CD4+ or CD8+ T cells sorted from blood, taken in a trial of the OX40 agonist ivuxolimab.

Here the CDR3 reads CASSVQGNGELFF. The CDR3 nucleotides are TGTGCCAGCAGTGTCCAGGGGAACGGGGAGCTGTTTTTT. V gene TRBV25-1 combines with J gene TRBJ2-2; D may be TRBD1 (6 bases). Germline lookup yields CDR1 MGHDK and CDR2 SYGVNS. V gave up 4 bases and J gave up 7 bases, with 10 bases separating them. CDR3 size: 13 residues.